The clone carrying this TCR beta chain appeared a single time. As processed by the authors: Reference gene primer amplification in the assay estimated nucleated cell counts. The table came from immunoSEQ multiplex PCR; TCRdb's copy has only in-frame clones and leaves some out. That table supplies the V and J calls and clone size; D and trimming were determined from the DNA. The data show 30,000 to 35,000 clones, around 90% seen once. The data stem from a study of blood T cell repertoires in COVID-19. Study as a whole: Specimens from acute and convalescent COVID-19 originated in the United States, Italy and Spain. The cDNA or gDNA used as material had been derived from T cells, B-cell-depleted T cells, or PBMCs.

From germline, CDR1 is SGHTA and CDR2 FQGNSA. V was cut by 5 bases and J by 2 bases, with 9 bases left in between. The CDR3 runs to 13 residues. V gene TRBV7-2 combines with J gene TRBJ2-5; TRBD1 is a possible D gene (6 bases). Source material: peripheral blood. This TCR derives from a woman in her 70s with active COVID-19. CDR3 protein: CASSRTDQETQYF. Here the CDR3 DNA reads TGTGCCAGCAGCCGGACAGATCAAGAGACCCAGTACTTC.